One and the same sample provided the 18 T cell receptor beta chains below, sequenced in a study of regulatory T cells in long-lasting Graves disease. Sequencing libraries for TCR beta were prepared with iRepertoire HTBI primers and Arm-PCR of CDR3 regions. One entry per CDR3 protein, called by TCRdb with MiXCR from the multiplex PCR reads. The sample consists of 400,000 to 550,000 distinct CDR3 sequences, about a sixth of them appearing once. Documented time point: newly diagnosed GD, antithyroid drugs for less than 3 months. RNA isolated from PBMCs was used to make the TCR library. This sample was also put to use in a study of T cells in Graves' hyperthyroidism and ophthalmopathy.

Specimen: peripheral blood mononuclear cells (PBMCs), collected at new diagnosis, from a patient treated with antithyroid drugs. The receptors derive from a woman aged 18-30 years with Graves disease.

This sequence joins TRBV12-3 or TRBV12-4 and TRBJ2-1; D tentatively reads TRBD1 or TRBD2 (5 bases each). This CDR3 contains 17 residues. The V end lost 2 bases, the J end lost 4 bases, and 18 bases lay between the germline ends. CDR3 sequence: CASSLILLGTEYNEQFF. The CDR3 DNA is TGTGCCAGCAGTTTAATTTTACTAGGGACGGAGTACAATGAGCAGTTCTTC.

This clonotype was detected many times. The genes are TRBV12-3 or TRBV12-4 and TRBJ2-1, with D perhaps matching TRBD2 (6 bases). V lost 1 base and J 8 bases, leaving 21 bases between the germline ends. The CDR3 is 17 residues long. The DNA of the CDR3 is TGTGCCAGCAGTTTAGGGGATTTGGGCGGGATAAACCATGAGCAGTTCTTC. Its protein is CASSLGDLGGINHEQFF.

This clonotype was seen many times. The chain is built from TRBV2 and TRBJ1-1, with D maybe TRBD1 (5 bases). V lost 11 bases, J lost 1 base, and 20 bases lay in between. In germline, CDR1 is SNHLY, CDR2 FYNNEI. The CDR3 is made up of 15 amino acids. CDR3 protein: CASQGYRAGNTEAFF. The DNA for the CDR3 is TGTGCCTCCCAGGGTTATAGGGCCGGGAACACTGAAGCTTTCTTT.

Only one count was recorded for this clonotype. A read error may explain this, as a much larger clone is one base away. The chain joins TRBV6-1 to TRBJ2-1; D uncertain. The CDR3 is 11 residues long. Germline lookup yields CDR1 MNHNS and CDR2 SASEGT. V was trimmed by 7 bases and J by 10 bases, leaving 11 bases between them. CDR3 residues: CASIHEYEQFF. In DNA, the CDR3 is TGTGCCAGCATCCACGAATACGAGCAGTTCTTC.

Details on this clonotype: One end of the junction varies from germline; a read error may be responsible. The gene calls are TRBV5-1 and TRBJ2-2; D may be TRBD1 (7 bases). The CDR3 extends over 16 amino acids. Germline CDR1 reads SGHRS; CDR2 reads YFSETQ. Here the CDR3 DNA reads TGCGCCAGCGGAATCCTAGACAGGGCGACCACCGGGGGGCTGTTTTTT. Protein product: CASGILDRATTGGLFF.

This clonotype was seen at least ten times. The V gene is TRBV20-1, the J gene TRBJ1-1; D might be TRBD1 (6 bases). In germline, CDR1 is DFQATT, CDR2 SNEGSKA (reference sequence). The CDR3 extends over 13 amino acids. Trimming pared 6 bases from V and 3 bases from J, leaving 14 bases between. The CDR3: CSALGGGDTEAFF. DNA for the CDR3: TGCAGTGCCTTGGGGGGCGGCGACACTGAAGCTTTCTTT.

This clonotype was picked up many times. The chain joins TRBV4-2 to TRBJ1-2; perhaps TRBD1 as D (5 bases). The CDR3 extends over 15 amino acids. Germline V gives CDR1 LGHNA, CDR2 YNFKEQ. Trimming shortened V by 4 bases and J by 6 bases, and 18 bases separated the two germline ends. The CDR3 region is CASSRPGDASHGYTF. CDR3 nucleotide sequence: TGTGCCAGCAGCCGCCCCGGGGACGCCTCCCATGGCTACACCTTC.

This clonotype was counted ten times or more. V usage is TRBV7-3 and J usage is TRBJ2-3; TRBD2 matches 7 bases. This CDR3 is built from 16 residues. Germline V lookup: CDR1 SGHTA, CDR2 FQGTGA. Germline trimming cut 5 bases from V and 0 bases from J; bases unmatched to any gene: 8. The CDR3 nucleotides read TGTGCCAGCAGCCTATTCGGGCGGGAGAGCACAGATACGCAGTATTTT. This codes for CASSLFGRESTDTQYF.

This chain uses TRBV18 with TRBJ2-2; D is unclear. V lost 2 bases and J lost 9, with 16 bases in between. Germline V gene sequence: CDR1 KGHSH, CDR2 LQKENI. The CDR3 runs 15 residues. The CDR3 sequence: CASSPGRDPWWELFF. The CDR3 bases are TGTGCCAGCTCACCAGGCCGAGACCCCTGGTGGGAGCTGTTTTTT. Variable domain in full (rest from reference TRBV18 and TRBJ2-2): NAGVMQNPRHLVRRRGQEARLRCSPMKGHSHVYWYRQLPEEGLKFMVYLQKENIIDESGMPKERFSAEFPKEGPSILRIQQVVRGDSAAYFCASSPGRDPWWELFFGEGSRLTVL.

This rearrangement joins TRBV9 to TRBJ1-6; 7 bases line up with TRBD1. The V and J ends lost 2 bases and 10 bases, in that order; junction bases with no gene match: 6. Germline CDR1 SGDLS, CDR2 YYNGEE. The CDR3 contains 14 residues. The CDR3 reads CASSVTGVESPLHF. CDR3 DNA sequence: TGTGCCAGCAGCGTTACAGGGGTGGAATCACCCCTCCACTTT.

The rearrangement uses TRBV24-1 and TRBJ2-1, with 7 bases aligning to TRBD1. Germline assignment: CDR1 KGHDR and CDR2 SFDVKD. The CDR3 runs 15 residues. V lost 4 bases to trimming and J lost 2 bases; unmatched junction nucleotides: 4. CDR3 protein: CATSESDRAYNEQFF. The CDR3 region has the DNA TGTGCCACCAGTGAAAGCGACAGGGCCTACAATGAGCAGTTCTTC.

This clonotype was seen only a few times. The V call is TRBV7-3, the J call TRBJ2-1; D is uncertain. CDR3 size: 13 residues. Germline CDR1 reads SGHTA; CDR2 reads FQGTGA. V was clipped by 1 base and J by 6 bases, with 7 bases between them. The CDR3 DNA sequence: TGTGCCAGCAGCTTAAGCAGGACCAATGAGCAGTTCTTC. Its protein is CASSLSRTNEQFF.

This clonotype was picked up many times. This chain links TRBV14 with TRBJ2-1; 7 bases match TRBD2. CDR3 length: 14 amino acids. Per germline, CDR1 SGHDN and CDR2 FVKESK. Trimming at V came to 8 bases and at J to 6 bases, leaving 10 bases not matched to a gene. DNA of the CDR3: TGTGCCAGCTCAGGCGGGAGTAGTAGCAATGAGCAGTTCTTC. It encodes CASSGGSSSNEQFF.

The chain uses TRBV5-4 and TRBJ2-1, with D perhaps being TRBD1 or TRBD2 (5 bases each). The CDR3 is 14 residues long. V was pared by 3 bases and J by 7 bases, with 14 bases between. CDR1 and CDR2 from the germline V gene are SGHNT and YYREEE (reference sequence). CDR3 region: CASSYRDVPNEQFF. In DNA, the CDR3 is TGTGCCAGCAGCTACCGGGACGTACCAAATGAGCAGTTCTTC.

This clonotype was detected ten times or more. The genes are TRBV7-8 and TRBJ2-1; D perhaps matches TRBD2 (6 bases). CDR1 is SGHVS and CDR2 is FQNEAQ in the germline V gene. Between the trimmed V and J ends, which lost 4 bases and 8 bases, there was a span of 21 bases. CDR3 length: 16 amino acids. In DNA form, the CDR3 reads TGTGCCAGCAGCTCGGACCGGGACTTCGGCGGAGATGAGCAGTTCTTC. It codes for CASSSDRDFGGDEQFF.

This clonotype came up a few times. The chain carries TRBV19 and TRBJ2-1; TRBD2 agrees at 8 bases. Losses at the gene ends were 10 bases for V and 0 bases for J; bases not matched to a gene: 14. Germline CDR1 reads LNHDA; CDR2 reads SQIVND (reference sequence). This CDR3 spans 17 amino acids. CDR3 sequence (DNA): TGTGCCACTCTTGGCGGGAGGTGGGGTAGCTCCTACAATGAGCAGTTCTTC. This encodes CATLGGRWGSSYNEQFF.

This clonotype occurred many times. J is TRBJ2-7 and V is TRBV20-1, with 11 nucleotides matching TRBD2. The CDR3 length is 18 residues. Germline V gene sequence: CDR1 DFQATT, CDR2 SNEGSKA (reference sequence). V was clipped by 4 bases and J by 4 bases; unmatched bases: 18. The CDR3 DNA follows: TGCAGTGCTAACCGACTAGCGGGGCTCCGGACGTACGGGTACGAGCAGTACTTC. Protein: CSANRLAGLRTYGYEQYF.

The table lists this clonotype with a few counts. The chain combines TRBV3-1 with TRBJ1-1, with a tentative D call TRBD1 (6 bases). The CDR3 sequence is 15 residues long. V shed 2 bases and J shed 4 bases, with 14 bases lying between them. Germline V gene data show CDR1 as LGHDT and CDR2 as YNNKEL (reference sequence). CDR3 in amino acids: CASSQSGGAITEAFF. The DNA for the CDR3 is TGTGCCAGCAGCCAAAGCGGGGGCGCGATCACTGAAGCTTTCTTT.